The rows below give T cell receptor beta chains drawn from one sample of a study of T cells in localized non-small cell lung cancer. The protocol was immunoSEQ multiplex PCR, while the TCRdb copy is restricted to in-frame clones and leaves out a portion. Altogether 8,800 or so clones are present, around two fifths being singletons, with the ten largest covering about 3.8%. The input for sequencing was lymph node tissue, taken before any cancer treatment. The receptors originated from a woman aged 35 to 70 with stage I lung adenocarcinoma. Both conserved end residues are part of each CDR3. Fields, in order: J gene, V gene, CDR3 protein.

TRBJ2-5 | TRBV10-3 | CAISDTAVLETGTSGAETQYF
TRBJ1-2 | TRBV6-8 | CASRPRGVGYTF
TRBJ2-7 | TRBV28 | CASSFRDEWSYEQYF
TRBJ2-6 | TRBV9 | CASSVTGGTGANVLTF
TRBJ2-5 | TRBV19 | CASSIGTSGGRQETQYF
TRBJ1-5 | TRBV6-8 | CASTWRKGRNQPQHF
TRBJ2-3 | TRBV11-3 | CASSLGTSGPIDTQYF
TRBJ2-3 | TRBV14 | CASNRGDRRGTDTQYF
TRBJ2-1 | TRBV28 | CASSPQRPLYNEQFF
TRBJ1-2 | TRBV7-2 | CASSLSQGGGYTF
TRBJ2-4 | TRBV10-2 | CASSTTAQAGAKNIQYF
TRBJ2-3 | TRBV6-8 | CASSYGRGLSTDTQYF
TRBJ2-5 | TRBV30 | CAWSVNSGGQETQYF
TRBJ2-2 | TRBV29-1 | CSVQVQGAWTGELFF
TRBJ2-1 | TRBV11-3 | CASSSDGTSTPNEQFF
TRBJ1-6 | TRBV19 | CASNEGAGYNSPLHF
TRBJ1-5 | TRBV6-8 | CASSYSRSNQPQHF
TRBJ1-2 | TRBV25-1 | CASSEYIAPGTSYGYTF
TRBJ2-1 | TRBV10-3 | CAISEPRTDEQFF
TRBJ1-1 | TRBV11-3 | CASSLQTGTGTEAFF
TRBJ2-1 | TRBV11-3 | CASSRASGGSPEQFF
TRBJ2-7 | TRBV19 | CASSIQGGYGEQYF
TRBJ2-1 | TRBV5-1 | CASSLVAGIDYNEQFF
TRBJ1-6 | TRBV11-3 | CASATTDFGSPLHF
TRBJ1-1 | TRBV6-8 | CAAGPRGYTEAFF
TRBJ1-5 | TRBV30 | CAWSASLNQPQHF
TRBJ1-6 | TRBV9 | CASCRDYNSPLHF
TRBJ2-1 | TRBV6-8 | CASRGLAGGQRYNEQFF
TRBJ1-3 | TRBV18 | CASSLTGTGYGNTIYF
TRBJ2-1 | TRBV1 | CASSHPRDRGDHEQFF
TRBJ1-1 | TRBV18 | CASSPWVDSRNTEAFF
TRBJ2-7 | TRBV23-1 | CASSQGGPGTDSYEQYF
TRBJ2-5 | TRBV6-8 | CASSFGLVGETQYF
TRBJ2-7 | TRBV6-8 | CASTRETVYEQYF
TRBJ1-6 | TRBV11-3 | CASSSSGTGARSYNSPLHF
TRBJ1-6 | TRBV6-8 | CASILDRNSPLHF
TRBJ1-6 | TRBV12-5 | CASDLALGQALDSPLHF
TRBJ1-5 | TRBV6-4 | CASSSSSRGQYTYSNQPQHF
TRBJ1-2 | TRBV5-1 | CASSLEGTTHSNYGYTF
TRBJ1-5 | TRBV6-8 | CASGAWGNSNQPQHF
TRBJ2-7 | TRBV6-7 | CASSDSNEQYF
TRBJ2-7 | TRBV6-8 | CAISSPQEYEQYF
TRBJ1-5 | TRBV6-8 | CASSPQTGSGNQPQHF